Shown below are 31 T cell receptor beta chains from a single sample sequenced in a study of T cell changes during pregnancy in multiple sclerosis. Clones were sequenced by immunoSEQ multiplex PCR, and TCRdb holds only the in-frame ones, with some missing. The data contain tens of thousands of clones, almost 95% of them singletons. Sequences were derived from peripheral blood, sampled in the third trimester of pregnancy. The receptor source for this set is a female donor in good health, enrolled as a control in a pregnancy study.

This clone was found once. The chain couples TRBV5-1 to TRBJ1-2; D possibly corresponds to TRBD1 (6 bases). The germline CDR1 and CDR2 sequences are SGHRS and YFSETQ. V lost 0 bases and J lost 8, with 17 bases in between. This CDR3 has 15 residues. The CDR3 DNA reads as TGCGCCAGCAGCTTGGCCGGTTTACAGGGACGGGGCTACACCTTC. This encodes CASSLAGLQGRGYTF.

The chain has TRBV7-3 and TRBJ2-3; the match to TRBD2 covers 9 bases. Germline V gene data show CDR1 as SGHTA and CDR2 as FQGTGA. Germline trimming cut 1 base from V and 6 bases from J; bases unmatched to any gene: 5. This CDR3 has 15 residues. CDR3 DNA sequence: TGTGCCAGCAGCTTAAGCGGGAGGGGGGAGGATACGCAGTATTTT. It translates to CASSLSGRGEDTQYF.

CDR3 nucleotides: TGTGCCAGCAGCTTAGATTTAAGTCGGAGAGAATACAATGAGCAGTTCTTC. It is translated as CASSLDLSRREYNEQFF. The V call is TRBV7-6, the J call TRBJ2-1; D not certain. The CDR3 is 17 residues long. V was cut by 1 base and J by 4 bases, with 17 bases left in between. CDR1 is SGHVS and CDR2 is FNYEAQ in the germline V gene.

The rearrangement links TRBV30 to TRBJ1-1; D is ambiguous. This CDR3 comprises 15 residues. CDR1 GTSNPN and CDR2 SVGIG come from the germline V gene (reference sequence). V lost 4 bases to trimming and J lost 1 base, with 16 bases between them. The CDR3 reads CAWIKFRATNTEAFF. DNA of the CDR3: TGTGCCTGGATTAAATTCCGAGCGACGAACACTGAAGCTTTCTTT.

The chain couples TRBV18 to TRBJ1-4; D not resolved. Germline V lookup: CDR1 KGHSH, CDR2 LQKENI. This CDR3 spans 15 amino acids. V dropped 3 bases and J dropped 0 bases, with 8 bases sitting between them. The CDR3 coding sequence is TGTGCCAGCTCACCCCAGATTGCAACTAATGAAAAACTGTTTTTT. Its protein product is CASSPQIATNEKLFF.

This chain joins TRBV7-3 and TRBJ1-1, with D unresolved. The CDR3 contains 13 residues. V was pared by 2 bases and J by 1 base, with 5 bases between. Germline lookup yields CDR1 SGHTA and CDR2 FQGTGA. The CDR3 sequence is CASSLSGNTEAFF. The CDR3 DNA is TGTGCCAGCAGCTTATCAGGGAACACTGAAGCTTTCTTT.

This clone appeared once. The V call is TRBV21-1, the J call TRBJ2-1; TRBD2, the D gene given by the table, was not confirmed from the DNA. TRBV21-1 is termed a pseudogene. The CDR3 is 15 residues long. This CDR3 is CASSKTKQRDNEQFF. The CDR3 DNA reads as TGTGCCAGCAGCAAAACGAAACAGCGGGACAATGAGCAGTTCTTC.

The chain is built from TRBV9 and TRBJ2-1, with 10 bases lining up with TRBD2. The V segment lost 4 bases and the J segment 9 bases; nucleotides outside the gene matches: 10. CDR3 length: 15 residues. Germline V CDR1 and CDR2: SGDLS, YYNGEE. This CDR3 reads CASSTPGLAKGEQFF. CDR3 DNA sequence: TGTGCCAGCAGCACACCGGGACTAGCGAAGGGTGAGCAGTTCTTC.

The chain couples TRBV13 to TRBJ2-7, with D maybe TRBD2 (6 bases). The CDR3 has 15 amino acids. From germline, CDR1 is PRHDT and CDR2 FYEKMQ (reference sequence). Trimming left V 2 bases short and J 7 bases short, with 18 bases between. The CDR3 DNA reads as TGTGCCAGCAGCTTAAAGGGAGGTTCGTTGGGGGAGCAGTACTTC. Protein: CASSLKGGSLGEQYF.

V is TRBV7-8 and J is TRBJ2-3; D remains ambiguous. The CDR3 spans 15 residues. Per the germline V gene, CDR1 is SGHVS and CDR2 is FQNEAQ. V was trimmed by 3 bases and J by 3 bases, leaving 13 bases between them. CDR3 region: CASSLARLITDTQYF. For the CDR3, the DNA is TGTGCCAGCAGCTTGGCCAGACTTATTACAGATACGCAGTATTTT.

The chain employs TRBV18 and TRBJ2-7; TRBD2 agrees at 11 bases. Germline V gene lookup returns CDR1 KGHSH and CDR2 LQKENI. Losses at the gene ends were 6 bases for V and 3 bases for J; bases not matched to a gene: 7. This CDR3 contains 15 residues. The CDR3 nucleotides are TGTGCCAGCTCGTCAACTAGCGGGAGATACTACGAGCAGTACTTC. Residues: CASSSTSGRYYEQYF.

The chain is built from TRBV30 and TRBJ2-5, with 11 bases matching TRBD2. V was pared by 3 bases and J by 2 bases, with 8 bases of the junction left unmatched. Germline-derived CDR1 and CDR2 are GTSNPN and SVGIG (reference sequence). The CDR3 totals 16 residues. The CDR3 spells CAWSVGLAEYQETQYF. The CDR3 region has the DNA TGTGCCTGGAGCGTGGGACTAGCGGAATATCAAGAGACCCAGTACTTC.

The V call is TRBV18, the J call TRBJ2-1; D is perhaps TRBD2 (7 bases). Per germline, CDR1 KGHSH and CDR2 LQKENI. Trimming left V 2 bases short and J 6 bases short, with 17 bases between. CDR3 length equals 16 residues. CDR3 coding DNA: TGTGCCAGCTCACCAACCTCCGCGGGGGCGGTCAATGAGCAGTTCTTC. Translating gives CASSPTSAGAVNEQFF.

CDR3 loop: CASGDNSGVTQYF. Written as DNA, the CDR3 is TGTGCCAGTGGTGATAACTCCGGGGTTACGCAGTATTTT. The chain carries TRBV28 and TRBJ2-3, with a possible D match to TRBD2 (5 bases). The V and J ends lost 9 bases and 8 bases respectively, with 18 bases between them. The CDR3 length is 13 residues. CDR1 and CDR2 (germline): MDHEN, SYDVKM. The full variable domain, its missing parts supplied by reference TRBV28 and TRBJ2-3, is DVKVTQSSRYLVKRTGEKVFLECVQDMDHENMFWYRQDPGLGLRLIYFSYDVKMKEKGDIPEGYSVSREKKERFSLILESASTNQTSMYLCASGDNSGVTQYFGPGTRLTVL.

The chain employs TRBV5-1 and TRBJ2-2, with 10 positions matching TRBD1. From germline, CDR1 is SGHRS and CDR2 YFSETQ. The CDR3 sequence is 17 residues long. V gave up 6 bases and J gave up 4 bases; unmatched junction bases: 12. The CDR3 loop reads CASTPGTGDGRTGELFF. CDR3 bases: TGCGCCAGCACCCCAGGGACAGGGGATGGTCGCACCGGGGAGCTGTTTTTT.

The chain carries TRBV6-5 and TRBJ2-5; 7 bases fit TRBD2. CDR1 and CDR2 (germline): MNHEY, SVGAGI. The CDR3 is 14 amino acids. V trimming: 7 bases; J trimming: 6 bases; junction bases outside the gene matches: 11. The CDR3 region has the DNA TGTGCCAGCACCTATGTGGGGGAGGGGAAGACCCAGTACTTC. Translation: CASTYVGEGKTQYF.

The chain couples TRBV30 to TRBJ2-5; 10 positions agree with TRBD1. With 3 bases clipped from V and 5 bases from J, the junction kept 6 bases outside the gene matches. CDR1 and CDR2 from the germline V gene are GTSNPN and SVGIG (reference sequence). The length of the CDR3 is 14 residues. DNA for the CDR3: TGTGCCTGGAGAACCGGGACAGGGGTCGAGACCCAGTACTTC. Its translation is CAWRTGTGVETQYF.

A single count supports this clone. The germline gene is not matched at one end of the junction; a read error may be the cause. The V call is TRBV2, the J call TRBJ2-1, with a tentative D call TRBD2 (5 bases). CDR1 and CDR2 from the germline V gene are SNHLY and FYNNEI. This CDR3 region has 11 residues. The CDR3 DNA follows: TGTGCCAGCAGTGAACGTCAAAAGGGAGTCTTC. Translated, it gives CASSERQKGVF.

The CDR3 DNA follows: TGTGCCAGCAGCCCAGGGGAACGAGGAAACACCATATATTTT. This sequence encodes CASSPGERGNTIYF. V gene TRBV7-8 combines with J gene TRBJ1-3, with D maybe TRBD1 (6 bases). The V end was cut by 5 bases, the J end by 4 bases, with 12 bases between. Germline V gene sequence: CDR1 SGHVS, CDR2 FQNEAQ. The CDR3 contains 14 residues. Supplemented by reference TRBV7-8 and TRBJ1-3, the full variable domain reads GAGVSQSPRYKVAKRGQDVALRCDPISGHVSLFWYQQALGQGPEFLTYFQNEAQLDKSGLPSDRFFAERPEGSVSTLKIQRTQQEDSAVYLCASSPGERGNTIYFGEGSWLTVV.

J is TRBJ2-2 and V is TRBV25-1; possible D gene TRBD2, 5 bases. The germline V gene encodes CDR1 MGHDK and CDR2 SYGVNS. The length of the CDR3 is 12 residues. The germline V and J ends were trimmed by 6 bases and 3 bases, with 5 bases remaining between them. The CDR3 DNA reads TGTGCCAGCAGGCGGGACACCGGGGAGCTGTTTTTT. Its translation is CASRRDTGELFF.

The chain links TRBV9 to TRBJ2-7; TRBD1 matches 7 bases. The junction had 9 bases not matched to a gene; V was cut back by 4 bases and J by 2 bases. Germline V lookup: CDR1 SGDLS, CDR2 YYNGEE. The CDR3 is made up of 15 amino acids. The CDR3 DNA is TGTGCCAGCAGCCCACTGACAGGGTCACCCTACGAGCAGTACTTC. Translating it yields CASSPLTGSPYEQYF.

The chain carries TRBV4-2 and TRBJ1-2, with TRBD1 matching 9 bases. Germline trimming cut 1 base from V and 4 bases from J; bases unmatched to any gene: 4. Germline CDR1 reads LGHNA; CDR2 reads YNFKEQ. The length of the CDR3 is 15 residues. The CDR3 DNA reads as TGTGCCAGCAGCCAAGCTTGGACAGGGGCCTATGGCTACACCTTC. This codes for CASSQAWTGAYGYTF.

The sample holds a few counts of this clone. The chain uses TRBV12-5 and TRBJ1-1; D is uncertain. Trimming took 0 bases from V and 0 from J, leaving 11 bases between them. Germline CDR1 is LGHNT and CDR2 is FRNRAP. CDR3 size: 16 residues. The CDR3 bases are TGTGCTAGTGGTTTGGTACTTCGGGGTCTGAACACTGAAGCTTTCTTT. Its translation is CASGLVLRGLNTEAFF.

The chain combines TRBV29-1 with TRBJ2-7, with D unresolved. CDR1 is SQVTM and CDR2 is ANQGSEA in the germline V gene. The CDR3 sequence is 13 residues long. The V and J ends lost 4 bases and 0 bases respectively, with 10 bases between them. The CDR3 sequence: CSVVIVNSYEQYF. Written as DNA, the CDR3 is TGCAGCGTTGTAATCGTTAACTCCTACGAGCAGTACTTC.

The CDR3 nucleotides read TGTGCCAGCAGCGTAAGCCCCGTCTACACAGATACGCAGTATTTT. It specifies CASSVSPVYTDTQYF. The J gene is TRBJ2-3, the V gene TRBV9; D is uncertain. Per the germline V gene, CDR1 is SGDLS and CDR2 is YYNGEE. The CDR3 has 15 residues. Trimming removed 1 base from V and 2 bases from J, with 11 bases in between.

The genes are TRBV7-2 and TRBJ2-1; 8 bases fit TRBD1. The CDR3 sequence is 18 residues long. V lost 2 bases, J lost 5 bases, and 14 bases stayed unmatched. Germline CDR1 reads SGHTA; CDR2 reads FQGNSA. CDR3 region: CASSLKVGRTGHNNEQFF. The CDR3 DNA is TGTGCCAGCAGCTTAAAGGTAGGGAGGACAGGGCATAACAATGAGCAGTTCTTC.

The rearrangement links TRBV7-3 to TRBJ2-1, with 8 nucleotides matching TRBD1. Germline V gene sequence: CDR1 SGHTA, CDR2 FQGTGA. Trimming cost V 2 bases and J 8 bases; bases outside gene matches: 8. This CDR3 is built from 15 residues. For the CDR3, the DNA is TGTGCCAGCAGCTTAGGGGACAGGCCCAGGGATGAGCAGTTCTTC. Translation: CASSLGDRPRDEQFF.

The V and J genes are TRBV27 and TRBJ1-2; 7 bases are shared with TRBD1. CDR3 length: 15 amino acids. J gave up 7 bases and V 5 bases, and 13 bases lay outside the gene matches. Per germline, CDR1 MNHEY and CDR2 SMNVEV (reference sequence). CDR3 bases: TGTGCCAGCAGTCCCCAATTCGACAGGGACCGTGGCTACACCTTC. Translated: CASSPQFDRDRGYTF.

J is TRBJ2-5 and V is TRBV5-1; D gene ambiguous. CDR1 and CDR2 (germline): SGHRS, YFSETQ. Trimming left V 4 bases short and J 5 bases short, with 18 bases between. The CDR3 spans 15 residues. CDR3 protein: CASSPIPTTRETQYF. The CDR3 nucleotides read TGCGCCAGCAGCCCCATCCCGACAACACGGGAGACCCAGTACTTC.

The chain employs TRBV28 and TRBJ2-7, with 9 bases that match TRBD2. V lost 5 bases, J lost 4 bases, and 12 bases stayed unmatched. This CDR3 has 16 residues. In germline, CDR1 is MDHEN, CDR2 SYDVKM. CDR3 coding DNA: TGTGCCAGCAGTCCCCCCTCTGCGGGAGGGCCGTACGAGCAGTACTTC. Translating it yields CASSPPSAGGPYEQYF. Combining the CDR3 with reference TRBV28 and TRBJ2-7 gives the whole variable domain DVKVTQSSRYLVKRTGEKVFLECVQDMDHENMFWYRQDPGLGLRLIYFSYDVKMKEKGDIPEGYSVSREKKERFSLILESASTNQTSMYLCASSPPSAGGPYEQYFGPGTRLTVT.

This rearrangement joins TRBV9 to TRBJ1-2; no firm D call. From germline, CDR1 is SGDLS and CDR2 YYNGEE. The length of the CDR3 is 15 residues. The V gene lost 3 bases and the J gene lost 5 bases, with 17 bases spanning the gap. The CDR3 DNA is TGTGCCAGCAGCGGCCGCTTTCGGGATTGGTATGGCTACACCTTC. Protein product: CASSGRFRDWYGYTF. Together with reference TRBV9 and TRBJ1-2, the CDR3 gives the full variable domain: DSGVTQTPKHLITATGQRVTLRCSPRSGDLSVYWYQQSLDQGLQFLIQYYNGEERAKGNILERFSAQQFPDLHSELNLSSLELGDSALYFCASSGRFRDWYGYTFGSGTRLTVV.